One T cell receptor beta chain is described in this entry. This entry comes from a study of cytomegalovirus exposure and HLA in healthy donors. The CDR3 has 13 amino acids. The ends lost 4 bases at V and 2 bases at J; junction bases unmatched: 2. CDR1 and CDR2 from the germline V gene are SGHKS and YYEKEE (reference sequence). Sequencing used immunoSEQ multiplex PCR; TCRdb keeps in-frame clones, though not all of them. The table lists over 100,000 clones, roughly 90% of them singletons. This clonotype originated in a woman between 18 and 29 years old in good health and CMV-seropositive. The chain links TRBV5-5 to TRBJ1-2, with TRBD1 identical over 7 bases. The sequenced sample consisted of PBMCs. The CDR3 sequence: CASSQQGNYGYTF. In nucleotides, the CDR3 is TGTGCCAGCAGCCAACAGGGGAACTATGGCTACACCTTC. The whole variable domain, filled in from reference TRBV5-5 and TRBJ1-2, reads DAGVTQSPTHLIKTRGQQVTLRCSPISGHKSVSWYQQVLGQGPQFIFQYYEKEERGRGNFPDRFSARQFPNYSSELNVNALLLGDSALYLCASSQQGNYGYTFGSGTRLTVV.